This T cell receptor (beta chain) was documented in a study of CD4 T cells in relation to SARS-CoV-2 and coronaviruses. The study's findings and limits: About 64% of donors had memory CD4+ clonotypes crossrecognizing SARS-CoV-2 and common cold coronavirus spike. Pre-pandemic and post-infection samples never came from the same donor.

Turning to this clone: Its antigen is still unknown.

Naive and memory CD4+ T cells were separated from cryopreserved PBMCs. This table comes from immunoSEQ multiplex PCR, and its TCRdb copy is limited to in-frame clones, with some not included. The top ten hold about 0.4% of the sample, which has 50,000 to 70,000 clones, just over 90% seen once. The TCR comes from an adult with COVID-19. The source material was naive CD4+ T cells from PBMCs. Subset of the sample: naive CD4+ T cells isolated by negative enrichment.

The CDR3 here is CASSPLTSGINTGELFF. Written as DNA, the CDR3 is TGTGCCAGCAGTCCATTGACTAGCGGGATTAACACCGGGGAGCTGTTTTTT. This sequence joins TRBV28 and TRBJ2-2, with 11 bases matching TRBD2. From germline, CDR1 is MDHEN and CDR2 SYDVKM. The CDR3 sequence is 17 residues long. Losses at the gene ends were 5 bases for V and 2 bases for J; bases not matched to a gene: 7. Based on the CDR3 plus reference TRBV28 and TRBJ2-2, the full variable domain is DVKVTQSSRYLVKRTGEKVFLECVQDMDHENMFWYRQDPGLGLRLIYFSYDVKMKEKGDIPEGYSVSREKKERFSLILESASTNQTSMYLCASSPLTSGINTGELFFGEGSRLTVL.